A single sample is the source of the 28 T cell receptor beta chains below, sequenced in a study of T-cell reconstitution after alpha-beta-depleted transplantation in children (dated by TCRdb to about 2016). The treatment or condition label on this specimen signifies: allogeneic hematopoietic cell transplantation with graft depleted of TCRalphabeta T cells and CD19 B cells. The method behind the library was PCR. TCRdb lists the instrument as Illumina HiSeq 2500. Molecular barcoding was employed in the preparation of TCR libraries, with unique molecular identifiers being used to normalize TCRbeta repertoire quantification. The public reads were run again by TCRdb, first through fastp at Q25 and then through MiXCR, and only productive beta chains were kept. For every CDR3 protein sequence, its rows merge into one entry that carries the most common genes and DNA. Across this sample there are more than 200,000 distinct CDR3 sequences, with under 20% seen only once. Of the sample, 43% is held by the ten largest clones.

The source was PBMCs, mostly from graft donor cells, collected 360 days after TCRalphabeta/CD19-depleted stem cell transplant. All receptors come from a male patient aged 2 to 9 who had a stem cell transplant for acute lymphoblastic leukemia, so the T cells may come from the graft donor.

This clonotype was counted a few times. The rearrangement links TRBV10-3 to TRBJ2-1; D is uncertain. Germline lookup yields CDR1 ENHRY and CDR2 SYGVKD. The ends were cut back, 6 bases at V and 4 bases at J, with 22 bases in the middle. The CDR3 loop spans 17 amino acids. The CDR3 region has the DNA TGTGCCATCAGCAAGGGTCCCTCTCTATATGAGTACAATGAGCAGTTCTTC. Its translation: CAISKGPSLYEYNEQFF.

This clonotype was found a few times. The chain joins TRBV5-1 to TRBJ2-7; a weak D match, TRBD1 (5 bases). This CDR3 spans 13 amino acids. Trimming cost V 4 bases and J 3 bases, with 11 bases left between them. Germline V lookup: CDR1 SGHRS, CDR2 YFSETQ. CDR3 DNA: TGCGCCAGCAGCCTAGGACACGTCTACGAGCAGTACTTC. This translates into CASSLGHVYEQYF.

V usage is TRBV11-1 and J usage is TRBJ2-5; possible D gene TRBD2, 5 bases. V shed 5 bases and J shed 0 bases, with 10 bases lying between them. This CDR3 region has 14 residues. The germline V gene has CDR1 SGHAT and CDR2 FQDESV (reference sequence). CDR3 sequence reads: CASSERVYQETQYF. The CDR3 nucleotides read TGTGCCAGCAGCGAGAGGGTTTACCAAGAGACCCAGTACTTC.

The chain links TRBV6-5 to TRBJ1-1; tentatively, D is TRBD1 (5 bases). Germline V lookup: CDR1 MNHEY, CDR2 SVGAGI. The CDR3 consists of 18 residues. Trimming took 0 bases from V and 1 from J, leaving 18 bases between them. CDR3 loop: CASSYSVRQGVGNTEAFF. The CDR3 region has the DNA TGTGCCAGCAGTTACTCGGTTCGGCAGGGAGTCGGGAACACTGAAGCTTTCTTT.

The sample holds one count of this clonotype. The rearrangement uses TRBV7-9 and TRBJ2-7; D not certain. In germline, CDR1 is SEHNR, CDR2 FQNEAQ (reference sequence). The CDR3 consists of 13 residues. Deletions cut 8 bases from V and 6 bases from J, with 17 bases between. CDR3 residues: CASAARSWGEQYF. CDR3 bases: TGTGCCAGCGCGGCGAGGTCCTGGGGCGAGCAGTACTTC. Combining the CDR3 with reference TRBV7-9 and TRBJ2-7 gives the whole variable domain DTGVSQNPRHKITKRGQNVTFRCDPISEHNRLYWYRQTLGQGPEFLTYFQNEAQLEKSRLLSDRFSAERPKGSFSTLEIQRTEQGDSAMYLCASAARSWGEQYFGPGTRLTVT.

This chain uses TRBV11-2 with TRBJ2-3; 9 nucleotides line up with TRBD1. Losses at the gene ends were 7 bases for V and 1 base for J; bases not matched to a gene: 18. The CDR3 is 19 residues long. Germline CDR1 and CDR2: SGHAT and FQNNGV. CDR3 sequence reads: CASTIRDRVSRGGTDTQYF. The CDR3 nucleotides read TGTGCCAGCACCATCCGGGACAGGGTCTCGCGGGGCGGCACAGATACGCAGTATTTT.

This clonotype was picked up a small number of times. The CDR3 bases are TGTGCCAGCAGTTTGTATGCAGATACGCAGTATTTT. Translation gives CASSLYADTQYF. This rearrangement joins TRBV12-3 or TRBV12-4 to TRBJ2-3, with D uncertain. This CDR3 has 12 amino acids. The V and J ends lost 3 bases and 4 bases respectively, with 5 bases between them.

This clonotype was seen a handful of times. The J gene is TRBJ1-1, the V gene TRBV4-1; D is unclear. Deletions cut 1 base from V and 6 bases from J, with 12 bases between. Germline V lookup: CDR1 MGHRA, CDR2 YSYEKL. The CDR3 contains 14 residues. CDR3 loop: CASSQVFSGAEAFF. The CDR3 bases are TGCGCCAGCAGCCAAGTTTTCTCCGGGGCTGAAGCTTTCTTT.

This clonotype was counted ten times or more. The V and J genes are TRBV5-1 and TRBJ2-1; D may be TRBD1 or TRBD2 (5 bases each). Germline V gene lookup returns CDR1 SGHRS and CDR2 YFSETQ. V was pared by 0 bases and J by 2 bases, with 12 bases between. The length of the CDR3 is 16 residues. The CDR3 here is CASSLGGTPAYNEQFF. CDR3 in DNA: TGCGCCAGCAGCTTGGGAGGGACCCCGGCCTACAATGAGCAGTTCTTC.

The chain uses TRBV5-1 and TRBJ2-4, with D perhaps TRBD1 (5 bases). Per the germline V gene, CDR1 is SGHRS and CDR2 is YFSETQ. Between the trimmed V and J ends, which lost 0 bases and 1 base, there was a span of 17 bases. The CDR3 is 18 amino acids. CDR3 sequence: CASSLEGRASSAKNIQYF. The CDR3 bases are TGCGCCAGCAGCTTGGAGGGCAGGGCGTCTTCGGCCAAAAACATTCAGTACTTC.

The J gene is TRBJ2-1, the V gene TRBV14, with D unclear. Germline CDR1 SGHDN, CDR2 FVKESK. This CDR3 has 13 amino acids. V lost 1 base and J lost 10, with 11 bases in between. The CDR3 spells CASSQVRDSEQFF. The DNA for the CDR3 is TGTGCCAGCAGCCAAGTCCGAGATTCGGAGCAGTTCTTC. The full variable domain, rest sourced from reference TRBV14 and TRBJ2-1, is EAGVTQFPSHSVIEKGQTVTLRCDPISGHDNLYWYRRVMGKEIKFLLHFVKESKQDESGMPNNRFLAERTGGTYSTLKVQPAELEDSGVYFCASSQVRDSEQFFGPGTRLTVL.

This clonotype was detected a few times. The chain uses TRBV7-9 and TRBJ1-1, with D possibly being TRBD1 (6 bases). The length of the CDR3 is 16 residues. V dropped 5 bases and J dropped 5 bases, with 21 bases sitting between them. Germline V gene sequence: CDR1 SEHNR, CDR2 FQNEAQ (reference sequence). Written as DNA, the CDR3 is TGTGCCAGCAGCAAAAAGGGCGAACAGGGTGGGACTGAAGCTTTCTTT. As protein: CASSKKGEQGGTEAFF.

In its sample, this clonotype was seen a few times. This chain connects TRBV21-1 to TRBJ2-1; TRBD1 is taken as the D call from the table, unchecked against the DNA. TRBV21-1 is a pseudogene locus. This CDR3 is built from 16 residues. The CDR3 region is CASSTVGQAAYNEQFF. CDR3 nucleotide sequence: TGTGCCAGCAGCACAGTGGGACAGGCCGCCTACAATGAGCAGTTCTTC.

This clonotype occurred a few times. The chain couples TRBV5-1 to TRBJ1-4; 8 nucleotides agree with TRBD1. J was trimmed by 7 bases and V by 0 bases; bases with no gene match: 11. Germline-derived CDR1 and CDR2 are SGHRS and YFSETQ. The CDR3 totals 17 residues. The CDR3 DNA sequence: TGCGCCAGCAGCTTGGCACCAGGGGGCCTGGGACGTGAAAAACTGTTTTTT. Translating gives CASSLAPGGLGREKLFF.

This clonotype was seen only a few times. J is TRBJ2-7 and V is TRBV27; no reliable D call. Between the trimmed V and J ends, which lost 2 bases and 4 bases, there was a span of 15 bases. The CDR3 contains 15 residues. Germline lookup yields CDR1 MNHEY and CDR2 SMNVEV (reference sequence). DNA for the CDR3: TGTGCCAGCAGTTTACAGGCCCACATCTCTTACGAGCAGTACTTC. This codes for CASSLQAHISYEQYF.

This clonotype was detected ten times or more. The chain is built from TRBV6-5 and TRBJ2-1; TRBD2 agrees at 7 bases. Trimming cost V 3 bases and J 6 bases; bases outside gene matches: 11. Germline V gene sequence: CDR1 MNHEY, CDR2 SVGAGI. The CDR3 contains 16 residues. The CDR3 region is CASSYLVPGGSNEQFF. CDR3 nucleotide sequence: TGTGCCAGCAGTTATTTGGTCCCTGGCGGGAGCAATGAGCAGTTCTTC.

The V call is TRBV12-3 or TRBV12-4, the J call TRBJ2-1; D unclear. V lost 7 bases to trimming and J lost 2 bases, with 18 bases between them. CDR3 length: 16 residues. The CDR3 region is CASTRLGQLAYNEQFF. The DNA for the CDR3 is TGTGCCAGCACCCGACTCGGGCAGCTTGCCTACAATGAGCAGTTCTTC.

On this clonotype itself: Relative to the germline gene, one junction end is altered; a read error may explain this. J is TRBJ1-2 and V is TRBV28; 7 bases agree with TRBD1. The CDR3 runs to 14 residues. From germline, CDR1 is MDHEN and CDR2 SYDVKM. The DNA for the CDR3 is TGTGCCAGCAGCCGCGTCGACAGCCAGGGGGAGAGGTACTTC. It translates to CASSRVDSQGERYF.

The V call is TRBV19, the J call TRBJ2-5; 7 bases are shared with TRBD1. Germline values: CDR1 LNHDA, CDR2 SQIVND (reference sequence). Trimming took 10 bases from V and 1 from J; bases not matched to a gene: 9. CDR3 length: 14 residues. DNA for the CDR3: TGTGCCACCAAGGCGACAGGGCTCCAAGAGACCCAGTACTTC. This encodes CATKATGLQETQYF. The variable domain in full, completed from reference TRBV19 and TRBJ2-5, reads DGGITQSPKYLFRKEGQNVTLSCEQNLNHDAMYWYRQDPGQGLRLIYYSQIVNDFQKGDIAEGYSVSREKKESFPLTVTSAQKNPTAFYLCATKATGLQETQYFGPGTRLLVL.

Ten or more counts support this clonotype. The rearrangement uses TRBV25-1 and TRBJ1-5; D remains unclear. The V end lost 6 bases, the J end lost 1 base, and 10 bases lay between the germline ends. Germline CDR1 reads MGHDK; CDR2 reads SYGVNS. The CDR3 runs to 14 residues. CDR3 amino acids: CASSGQISNQPQHF. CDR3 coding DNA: TGTGCCAGCAGCGGCCAGATAAGCAATCAGCCCCAGCATTTT.

CDR3 protein: CASSLRADRRIPEAFF. In DNA form, the CDR3 reads TGCGCCAGCAGCTTGAGAGCGGACAGGAGGATCCCTGAAGCTTTCTTT. The chain employs TRBV5-1 and TRBJ1-1, with TRBD1 matching over 7 bases. Trimming cost V 1 base and J 6 bases; bases outside gene matches: 12. CDR1 SGHRS and CDR2 YFSETQ come from the germline V gene. The CDR3 consists of 16 residues. The entire variable domain, with the rest obtained from reference TRBV5-1 and TRBJ1-1, is as follows: KAGVTQTPRYLIKTRGQQVTLSCSPISGHRSVSWYQQTPGQGLQFLFEYFSETQRNKGNFPGRFSGRQFSNSRSEMNVSTLELGDSALYLCASSLRADRRIPEAFFGQGTRLTVV.

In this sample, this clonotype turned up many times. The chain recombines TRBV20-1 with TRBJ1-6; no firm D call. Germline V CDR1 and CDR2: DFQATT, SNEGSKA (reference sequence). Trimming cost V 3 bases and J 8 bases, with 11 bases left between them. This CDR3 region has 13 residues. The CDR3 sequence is CSARALGYSPLHF. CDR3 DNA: TGCAGTGCTAGGGCTCTCGGTTATTCACCCCTCCACTTT.

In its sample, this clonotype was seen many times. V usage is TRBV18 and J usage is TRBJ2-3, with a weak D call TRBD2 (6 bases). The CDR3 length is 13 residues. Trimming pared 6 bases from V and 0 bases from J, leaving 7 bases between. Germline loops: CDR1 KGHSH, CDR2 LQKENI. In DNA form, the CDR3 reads TGTGCCAGCTCCGGGACTAGCACAGATACGCAGTATTTT. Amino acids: CASSGTSTDTQYF.

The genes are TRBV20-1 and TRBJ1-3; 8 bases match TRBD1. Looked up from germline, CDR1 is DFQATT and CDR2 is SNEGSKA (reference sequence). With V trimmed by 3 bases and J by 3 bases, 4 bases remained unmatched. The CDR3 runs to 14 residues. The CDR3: CSASRTGNGNTIYF. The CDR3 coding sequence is TGCAGTGCTAGCCGGACAGGGAATGGAAACACCATATATTTT.

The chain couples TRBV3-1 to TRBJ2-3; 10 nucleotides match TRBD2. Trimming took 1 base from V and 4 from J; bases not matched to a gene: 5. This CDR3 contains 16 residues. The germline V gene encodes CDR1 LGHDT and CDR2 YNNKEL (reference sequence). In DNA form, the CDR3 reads TGTGCCAGCAGCCAAGTCGAACTAGCGGGGCCAGATACGCAGTATTTT. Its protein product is CASSQVELAGPDTQYF.

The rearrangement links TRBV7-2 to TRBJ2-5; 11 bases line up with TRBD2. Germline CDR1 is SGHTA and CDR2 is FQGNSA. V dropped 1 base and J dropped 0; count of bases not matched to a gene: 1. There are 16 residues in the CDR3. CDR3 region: CASSLGLAGYQETQYF. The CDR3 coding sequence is TGTGCCAGCAGCTTAGGACTAGCGGGGTACCAAGAGACCCAGTACTTC.

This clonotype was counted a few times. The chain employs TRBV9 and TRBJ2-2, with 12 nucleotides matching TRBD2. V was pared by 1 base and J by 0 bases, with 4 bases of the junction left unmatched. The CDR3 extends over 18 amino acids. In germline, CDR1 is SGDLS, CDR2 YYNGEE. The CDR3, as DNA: TGTGCCAGCAGCGTACCTAGCGGGGGGGCCTCGAACACCGGGGAGCTGTTTTTT. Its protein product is CASSVPSGGASNTGELFF. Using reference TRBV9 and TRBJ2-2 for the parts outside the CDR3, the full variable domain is DSGVTQTPKHLITATGQRVTLRCSPRSGDLSVYWYQQSLDQGLQFLIQYYNGEERAKGNILERFSAQQFPDLHSELNLSSLELGDSALYFCASSVPSGGASNTGELFFGEGSRLTVL.

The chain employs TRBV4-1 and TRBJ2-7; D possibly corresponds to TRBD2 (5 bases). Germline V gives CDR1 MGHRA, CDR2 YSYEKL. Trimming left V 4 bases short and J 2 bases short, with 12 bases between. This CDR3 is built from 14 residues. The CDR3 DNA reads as TGCGCCAGCAGCCCCCAACTAGGAGCCTACGAGCAGTACTTC. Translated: CASSPQLGAYEQYF.